A single sample is the source of the 25 T cell receptor beta chains below, sequenced in a study of read filtering for tumor transcriptome and immune sequencing. Molecular barcoded adaptors covering alpha/delta and beta/gamma chains were used on 400 ng RNA. TCRdb itself ran the reads through MiXCR, one entry per CDR3 protein. The sample includes tens of thousands of distinct CDR3 sequences, about 21% seen only once; the top ten take about 14%. The sequencing sample was made of a population of CD138-negative cells sorted from bone marrow. These receptors all come from a donor at least 40 years old with multiple myeloma.

V is TRBV28 and J is TRBJ1-2, with 11 bases matching TRBD1. J lost 4 bases, V lost 1 base, and 8 bases had no gene match. Germline V gene sequence: CDR1 MDHEN, CDR2 SYDVKM. This CDR3 has 17 residues. The CDR3 here is CASSLSVDRGLGYGYTF. CDR3 nucleotide sequence: TGTGCCAGCAGTTTATCGGTGGACAGGGGGCTGGGCTATGGCTACACCTTC.

This clonotype was recorded at least ten times. The J gene is TRBJ2-2, the V gene TRBV29-1; 11 nucleotides match TRBD1. Per germline, CDR1 SQVTM and CDR2 ANQGSEA. The CDR3 runs to 13 residues. The trim removed 7 bases at V and 5 bases at J, leaving 3 bases unmatched. The CDR3 nucleotides read TGCAGCGGCGGGACAGGGGGTACCGGGGAGCTGTTTTTT. It codes for CSGGTGGTGELFF.

Comment on this clonotype: Without the conserved terminal phenylalanine or tryptophan, this CDR3 likely stems from a read error. The chain is built from TRBV5-8 and TRBJ2-2; the D is unclear. Germline CDR1 and CDR2: SGHTS and YDEGEE. This CDR3 has 15 amino acids. V dropped 0 bases and J dropped 8 bases, with 14 bases sitting between them. The CDR3 loop is CASSLARATSGELFS. The CDR3 nucleotides read TGTGCCAGCAGCTTGGCTCGCGCCACTTCTGGGGAGCTGTTTTCT.

The chain employs TRBV28 and TRBJ1-1, with 9 bases matching TRBD1. The CDR3 runs to 13 residues. The J segment lost 8 bases and the V segment lost 6 bases, leaving 7 bases of the junction unmatched. Germline values: CDR1 MDHEN, CDR2 SYDVKM. The CDR3 here is CASRRQGDREAFF. CDR3 nucleotides: TGTGCCAGCAGAAGACAGGGGGACAGGGAAGCTTTCTTT.

With regard to this clonotype: Likely a read error: the CDR3 ends without its conserved phenylalanine or tryptophan. The chain employs TRBV20-1 and TRBJ2-7; 8 bases line up with TRBD2. The CDR3 spans 13 residues. V lost 5 bases and J lost 6; bases outside the gene matches: 9. Germline V gene data show CDR1 as DFQATT and CDR2 as SNEGSKA (reference sequence). The CDR3 coding sequence is TGCAGTGCTTTAGAGCGGGAGACCTCCGAGCAGTACATC. Translating it yields CSALERETSEQYI.

This clonotype appeared many times. This chain connects TRBV5-6 to TRBJ2-3; D gene unclear. This CDR3 comprises 14 residues. V lost 0 bases, J lost 0 bases, and 5 bases lay in between. Germline assignment: CDR1 SGHDT and CDR2 YYEEEE. CDR3 sequence: CASSLGGSTDTQYF. In nucleotides, the CDR3 is TGTGCCAGCAGCTTGGGGGGTAGCACAGATACGCAGTATTTT.

In this sample, this clonotype turned up many times. The V call is TRBV7-9, the J call TRBJ2-1; 12 nucleotides align to TRBD1. The CDR3 has 15 amino acids. Germline CDR1 reads SEHNR; CDR2 reads FQNEAQ (reference sequence). With 10 bases clipped from V and 6 bases from J, the junction kept 10 bases outside the gene matches. The CDR3 region has the DNA TGTGCCACAGCCCGCGGGACAGGGGGCGGCAATGAGCAGTTCTTC. This gives the protein CATARGTGGGNEQFF.

V and J are TRBV28 and TRBJ2-3; D gene uncertain. This CDR3 has 15 amino acids. Trimming removed 4 bases at V and 0 bases at J, with 11 bases between. Germline CDR1 reads MDHEN; CDR2 reads SYDVKM. For the CDR3, the DNA is TGTGCCAGCAGTTCGAGGAGTCCTAGCACAGATACGCAGTATTTT. Translating gives CASSSRSPSTDTQYF.

Ten or more counts support this clonotype. The rearrangement joins TRBV10-3 to TRBJ2-1; 10 bases agree with TRBD1. The germline V gene encodes CDR1 ENHRY and CDR2 SYGVKD. With V trimmed by 6 bases and J by 1 base, 3 bases remained unmatched. CDR3 size: 15 residues. Written as DNA, the CDR3 is TGTGCCATCAGACGACAGGGGGCTTCCTACAATGAGCAGTTCTTC. It specifies CAIRRQGASYNEQFF.

About this clonotype: The CDR3 does not close with the conserved phenylalanine or tryptophan, likely indicating a read error. The chain uses TRBV20-1 and TRBJ1-1; TRBD1 might be the D (6 bases). The CDR3 totals 14 residues. Germline V lookup: CDR1 DFQATT, CDR2 SNEGSKA (reference sequence). The CDR3 here is CSAKGVAGNNEAFI. The DNA for the CDR3 is TGCAGTGCTAAGGGGGTTGCAGGGAACAATGAAGCTTTCATT.

Many counts were recorded for this clonotype. The chain carries TRBV29-1 and TRBJ1-1, with TRBD1 identical over 7 bases. The CDR3 is made up of 14 amino acids. V was pared by 3 bases and J by 0 bases, with 4 bases of the junction left unmatched. Germline lookup yields CDR1 SQVTM and CDR2 ANQGSEA. This CDR3 is CSVDWTGLNTEAFF. DNA for the CDR3: TGCAGCGTTGACTGGACAGGCTTGAACACTGAAGCTTTCTTT.

This clonotype was recorded at least ten times. The V call is TRBV5-1, the J call TRBJ2-1; 7 nucleotides line up with TRBD1. The germline V gene encodes CDR1 SGHRS and CDR2 YFSETQ. V lost 0 bases and J lost 10; bases outside the gene matches: 4. The CDR3 is made up of 13 amino acids. CDR3 bases: TGCGCCAGCAGCTTGGCAACAGGGGACGAGCAGTTCTTC. This codes for CASSLATGDEQFF.

CDR3 sequence reads: CASSPRTGKAGELFF. The CDR3 DNA is TGCGCCAGCAGCCCCAGGACAGGGAAGGCCGGGGAGCTGTTTTTT. The chain has TRBV5-1 and TRBJ2-2, with TRBD1 identical over 8 bases. Trimming took 4 bases from V and 6 from J; bases not matched to a gene: 8. Germline loops: CDR1 SGHRS, CDR2 YFSETQ. The CDR3 contains 15 residues.

This clonotype has at least ten counts. The chain links TRBV20-1 to TRBJ1-1; 8 nucleotides match TRBD1. Germline assignment: CDR1 DFQATT and CDR2 SNEGSKA (reference sequence). The trim removed 6 bases at V and 2 bases at J, leaving 11 bases unmatched. The CDR3 runs 15 residues. CDR3 region: CSAKPQGALNTEAFF. The CDR3 DNA follows: TGCAGTGCAAAACCTCAGGGGGCGTTAAACACTGAAGCTTTCTTT.

In its sample, this clonotype was seen many times. CDR3 in amino acids: CASSESYRGSYGYTF. The CDR3 nucleotides read TGTGCCAGCAGTGAGTCCTACAGGGGTAGCTATGGCTACACCTTC. The chain joins TRBV6-1 to TRBJ1-2, with TRBD1 matching 7 bases. With V trimmed by 3 bases and J by 4 bases, 8 bases remained unmatched. From germline, CDR1 is MNHNS and CDR2 SASEGT. There are 15 residues in the CDR3.

The table lists this clonotype with many counts. CDR3 coding DNA: TGTGCCAGCAGTTTAAAAGGGCCAGCTGAAGCTTTCTTT. Translated: CASSLKGPAEAFF. The V gene is TRBV12-3 or TRBV12-4, the J gene TRBJ1-1; D gene ambiguous. This CDR3 comprises 13 residues. With 2 bases removed from V and 6 bases from J, the gap between germline ends came to 10 bases.

The V gene is TRBV7-8, the J gene TRBJ1-1; no clear D. V lost 0 bases and J 10 bases, leaving 15 bases between the germline ends. The germline V gene encodes CDR1 SGHVS and CDR2 FQNEAQ. The CDR3 consists of 14 residues. Here the CDR3 DNA reads TGTGCCAGCAGCTTAGCGACCGGCGTGCTGGGAGCTTTCTTT. It yields the protein CASSLATGVLGAFF.

This chain connects TRBV25-1 to TRBJ1-1; D not resolved. CDR1 MGHDK and CDR2 SYGVNS come from the germline V gene. Trimming pared 1 base from V and 1 base from J, leaving 7 bases between. The CDR3 spans 14 residues. For the CDR3, the DNA is TGTGCCAGCAGTGAATTAATGGGGAACACTGAAGCTTTCTTT. Amino acids: CASSELMGNTEAFF.

With respect to this clonotype: A much larger clone is a single base away; this may be a read error. This CDR3 fails to terminate in the conserved phenylalanine or tryptophan, so it likely reflects a read error. The chain recombines TRBV7-2 with TRBJ1-5; 7 bases agree with TRBD1. With 0 bases clipped from V and 5 bases from J, the junction kept 10 bases outside the gene matches. The germline gives CDR1 SGHTA, CDR2 FQGNSA. The CDR3 loop spans 17 amino acids. The CDR3 DNA follows: TGTGCCAGCAGCTTAGCCTTCCCCGACAGGGTTCATCAGCCCCAGCATTTA. It specifies CASSLAFPDRVHQPQHL.

This clonotype was counted at least ten times. J is TRBJ1-1 and V is TRBV5-1; the D is unclear. V gave up 0 bases and J gave up 1 base, with 10 bases separating them. This CDR3 contains 15 residues. The V gene's germline CDR1 is SGHRS and CDR2 YFSETQ. CDR3 residues: CASSLAGSKNTEAFF. The CDR3 coding sequence is TGCGCCAGCAGCTTGGCCGGCAGCAAGAACACTGAAGCTTTCTTT.

This clonotype was detected ten times or more. This chain connects TRBV9 to TRBJ2-7, with 7 nucleotides matching TRBD1. Unmatched junction bases numbered 7, after V lost 2 bases and J lost 2 bases. Per germline, CDR1 SGDLS and CDR2 YYNGEE. CDR3 length: 15 amino acids. The CDR3 DNA is TGTGCCAGCAGCGTCACCGGGACAGAAACCTACGAGCAGTACTTC. Translating gives CASSVTGTETYEQYF.

The chain has TRBV20-1 and TRBJ2-1; D perhaps matches TRBD2 (6 bases). This CDR3 comprises 14 residues. The V gene lost 8 bases and the J gene lost 2 bases, with 16 bases spanning the gap. CDR1 and CDR2 from the germline V gene are DFQATT and SNEGSKA (reference sequence). The CDR3 here is CSLMASETYNEQFF. For the CDR3, the DNA is TGCAGTTTAATGGCTAGCGAAACCTACAATGAGCAGTTCTTC.

The sample holds many counts of this clonotype. The chain uses TRBV5-1 and TRBJ2-5, with TRBD2 as a possible D gene (5 bases). The germline V gene has CDR1 SGHRS and CDR2 YFSETQ. V shed 3 bases and J shed 2 bases, with 11 bases lying between them. The CDR3 is 14 amino acids. The CDR3 DNA follows: TGCGCCAGCAGCTACGGAGGCAGTCAAGAGACCCAGTACTTC. This sequence encodes CASSYGGSQETQYF.

In this sample, this clonotype turned up many times. The rearrangement links TRBV20-1 to TRBJ1-2; D gene uncertain. The CDR3 has 14 amino acids. CDR1 is DFQATT and CDR2 is SNEGSKA in the germline V gene (reference sequence). The V end lost 0 bases, the J end lost 5 bases, and 13 bases lay between the germline ends. This CDR3 reads CSAREQSAVYGYTF. The DNA of the CDR3 is TGCAGTGCTAGAGAACAGTCGGCAGTTTATGGCTACACCTTC.

This clonotype was detected once. The chain combines TRBV12-3 or TRBV12-4 with TRBJ2-5; 9 nucleotides match TRBD1. The CDR3 has 14 amino acids. V lost 10 bases to trimming and J lost 4 bases; unmatched junction nucleotides: 10. The CDR3 loop reads CATSAMTGGETQYF. In DNA, the CDR3 is TGTGCCACCTCGGCGATGACAGGGGGAGAGACCCAGTACTTC.